The clone carrying this T cell receptor beta chain was counted at least ten times. The CDR3 sequence is 17 residues long. The germline gives CDR1 ENHRY, CDR2 SYGVKD. V was clipped by 3 bases and J by 0 bases, with 17 bases between them. Time point: patch test 1, 2 weeks after DPC sensitization. Treatment: therapeutic diphenylcyclopropenone sensitization with weekly scalp DPC. Prior to application of each patch test, blood was drawn. Every donor had alopecia and was 18 to 70 years old; all were suitable for DPC. Individual cDNA molecules had unique molecular identifiers attached to them by the library. TCRdb passed the RACE reads through MiXCR, listing each CDR3 protein once. The sample has approximately 77,000 distinct CDR3 sequences, under 9% seen once; the top ten hold roughly 1.4%. The data were obtained in a study of human T cells and chemical hapten exposure. Study at large: Small volume differences among pooled libraries mainly caused per-sample TCR yield variation.

The chain is built from TRBV10-3 and TRBJ1-2; perhaps TRBD1 as D (5 bases). The starting material was whole blood, obtained in connection with sensitization to the hapten diphenylcyclopropenone (DPC). The sequence was obtained from a woman in her thirties with alopecia areata. Some clones in this sample may be carry-over from other donors' samples. Here the CDR3 reads CAISDWGSAKANYGYTF. In nucleotides, the CDR3 is TGTGCCATCAGTGATTGGGGGTCAGCCAAAGCTAACTATGGCTACACCTTC.